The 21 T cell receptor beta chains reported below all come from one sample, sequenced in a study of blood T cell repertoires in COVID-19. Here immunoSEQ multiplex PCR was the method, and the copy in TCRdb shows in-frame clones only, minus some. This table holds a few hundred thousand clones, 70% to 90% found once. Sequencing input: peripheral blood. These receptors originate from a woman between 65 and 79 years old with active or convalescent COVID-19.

The CDR3 protein is CSVVELYGYTF. The CDR3 bases are TGCAGCGTTGTTGAGCTTTATGGCTACACCTTC. This chain uses TRBV29-1 with TRBJ1-2; D gene ambiguous. The CDR3 contains 11 residues. V lost 4 bases to trimming and J lost 5 bases, with 8 bases between them. Looked up from germline, CDR1 is SQVTM and CDR2 is ANQGSEA.

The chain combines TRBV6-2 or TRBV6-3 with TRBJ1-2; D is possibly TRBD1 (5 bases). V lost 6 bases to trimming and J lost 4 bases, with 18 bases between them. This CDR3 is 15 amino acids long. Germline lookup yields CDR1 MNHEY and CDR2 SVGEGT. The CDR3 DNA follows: TGTGCCAGCAGCCTGACCGTAGGGACTCTCTATGGCTACACCTTC. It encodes CASSLTVGTLYGYTF.

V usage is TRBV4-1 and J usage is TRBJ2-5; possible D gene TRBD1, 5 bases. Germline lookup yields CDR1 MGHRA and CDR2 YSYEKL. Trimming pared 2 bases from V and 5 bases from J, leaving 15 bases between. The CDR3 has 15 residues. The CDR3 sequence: CASSQSVGAGETQYF. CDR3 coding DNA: TGCGCCAGCAGCCAATCGGTAGGGGCCGGGGAGACCCAGTACTTC.

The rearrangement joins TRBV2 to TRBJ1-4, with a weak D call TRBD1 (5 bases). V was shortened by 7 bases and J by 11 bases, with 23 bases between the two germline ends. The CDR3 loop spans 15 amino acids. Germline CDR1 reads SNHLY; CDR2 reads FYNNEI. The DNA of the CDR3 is TGTGCCAGCACGAGTCTGATATTGGAATCAGGGAAACTGTTTTTT. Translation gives CASTSLILESGKLFF.

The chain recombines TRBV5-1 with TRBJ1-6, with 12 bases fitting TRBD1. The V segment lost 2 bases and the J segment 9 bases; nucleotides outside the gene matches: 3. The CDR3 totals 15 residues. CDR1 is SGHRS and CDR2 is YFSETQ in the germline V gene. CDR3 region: CASSLEGQGASPLHF. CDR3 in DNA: TGCGCCAGCAGCTTAGAGGGACAGGGGGCTTCACCCCTCCACTTT.

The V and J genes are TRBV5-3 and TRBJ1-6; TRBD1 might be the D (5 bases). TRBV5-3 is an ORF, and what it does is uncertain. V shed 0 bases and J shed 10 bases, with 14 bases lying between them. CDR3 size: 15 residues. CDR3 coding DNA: TGTGCCAGAAGCTTGGAGGTCAGGGAGGAATCACCCCTCCACTTT. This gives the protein CARSLEVREESPLHF.

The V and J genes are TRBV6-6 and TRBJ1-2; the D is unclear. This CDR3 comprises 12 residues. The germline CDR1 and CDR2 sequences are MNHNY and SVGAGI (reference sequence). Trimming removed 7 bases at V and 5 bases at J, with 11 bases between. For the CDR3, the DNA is TGTGCCAGCAAGAGGGCTGGGTATGGCTACACCTTC. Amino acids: CASKRAGYGYTF.

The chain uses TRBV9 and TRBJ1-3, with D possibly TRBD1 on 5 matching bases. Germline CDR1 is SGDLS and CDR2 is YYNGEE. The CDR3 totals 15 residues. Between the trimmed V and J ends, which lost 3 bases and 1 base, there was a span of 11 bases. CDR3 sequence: CASSATDTSGNTIYF. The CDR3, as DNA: TGTGCCAGCAGCGCCACGGACACATCTGGAAACACCATATATTTT.

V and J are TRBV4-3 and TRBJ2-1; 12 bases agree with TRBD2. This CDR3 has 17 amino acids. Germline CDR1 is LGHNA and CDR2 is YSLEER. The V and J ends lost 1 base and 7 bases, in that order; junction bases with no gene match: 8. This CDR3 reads CASSQVATSGGRNEQFF. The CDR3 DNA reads TGCGCCAGCAGCCAAGTAGCAACTAGCGGGGGGAGGAATGAGCAGTTCTTC.

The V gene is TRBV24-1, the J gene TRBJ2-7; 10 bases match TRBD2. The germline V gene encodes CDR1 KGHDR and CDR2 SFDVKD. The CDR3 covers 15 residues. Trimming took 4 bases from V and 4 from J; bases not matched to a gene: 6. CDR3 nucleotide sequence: TGTGCCACCAGTGAGGGAGGGACTAGCGATTACGAGCAGTACTTC. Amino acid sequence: CATSEGGTSDYEQYF.

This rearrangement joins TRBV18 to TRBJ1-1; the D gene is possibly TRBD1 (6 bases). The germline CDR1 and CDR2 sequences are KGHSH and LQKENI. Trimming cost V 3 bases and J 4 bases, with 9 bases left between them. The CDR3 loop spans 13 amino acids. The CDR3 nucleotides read TGTGCCAGCTCACCCGACAGGAGCACTGAAGCTTTCTTT. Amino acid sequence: CASSPDRSTEAFF.

The CDR3 here is CASSKGNRQGASIMNSPLHF. The DNA of the CDR3 is TGTGCCAGCAGCAAAGGAAACCGACAGGGGGCCTCGATAATGAATTCACCCCTCCACTTT. The rearrangement joins TRBV21-1 to TRBJ1-6; TRBD1, the D gene given by the table, was not confirmed from the DNA. TRBV21-1 is labeled a pseudogene. The CDR3 has 20 residues.

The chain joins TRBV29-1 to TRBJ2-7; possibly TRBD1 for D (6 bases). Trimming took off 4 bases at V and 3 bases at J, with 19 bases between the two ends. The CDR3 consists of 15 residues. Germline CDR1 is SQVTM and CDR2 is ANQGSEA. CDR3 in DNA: TGCAGCGTTGCACAGGGAATGGGTTTAGTCTACGAGCAGTACTTC. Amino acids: CSVAQGMGLVYEQYF.

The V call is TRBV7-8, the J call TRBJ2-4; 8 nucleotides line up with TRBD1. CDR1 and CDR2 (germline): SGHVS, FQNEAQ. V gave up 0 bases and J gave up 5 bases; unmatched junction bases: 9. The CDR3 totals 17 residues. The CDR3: CASSLANRGVDQNIQYF. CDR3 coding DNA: TGTGCCAGCAGCTTAGCGAACAGGGGGGTAGACCAAAACATTCAGTACTTC.

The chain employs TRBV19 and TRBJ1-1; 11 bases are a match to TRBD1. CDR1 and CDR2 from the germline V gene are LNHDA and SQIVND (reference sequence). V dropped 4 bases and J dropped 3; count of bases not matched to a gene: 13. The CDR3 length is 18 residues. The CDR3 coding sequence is TGTGCCAGTAGTAATCCCTCCGGGACAGGGGGAACCTACACTGAAGCTTTCTTT. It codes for CASSNPSGTGGTYTEAFF.

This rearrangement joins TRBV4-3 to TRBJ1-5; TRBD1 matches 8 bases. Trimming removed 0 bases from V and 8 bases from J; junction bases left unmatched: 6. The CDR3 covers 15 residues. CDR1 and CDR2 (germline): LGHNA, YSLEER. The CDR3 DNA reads TGCGCCAGCAGCCAAGATCTGGACAGGGAGAAGCCCCAGCATTTT. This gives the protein CASSQDLDREKPQHF.

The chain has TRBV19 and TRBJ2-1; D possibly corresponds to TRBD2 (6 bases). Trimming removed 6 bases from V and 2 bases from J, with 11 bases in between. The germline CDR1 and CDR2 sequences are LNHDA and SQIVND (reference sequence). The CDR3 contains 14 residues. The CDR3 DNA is TGTGCCAGTAGCGGCGGGAATCCCTACAATGAGCAGTTCTTC. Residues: CASSGGNPYNEQFF.

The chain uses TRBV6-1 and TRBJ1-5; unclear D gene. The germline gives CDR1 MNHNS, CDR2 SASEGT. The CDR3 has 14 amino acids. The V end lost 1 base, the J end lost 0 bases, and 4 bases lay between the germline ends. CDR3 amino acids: CASSEGYSNQPQHF. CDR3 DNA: TGTGCCAGCAGTGAAGGCTATAGCAATCAGCCCCAGCATTTT.

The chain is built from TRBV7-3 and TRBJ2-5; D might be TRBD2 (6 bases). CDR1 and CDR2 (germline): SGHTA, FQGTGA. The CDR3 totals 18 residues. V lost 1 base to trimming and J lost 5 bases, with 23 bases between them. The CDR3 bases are TGTGCCAGCAGCTTAAATCGGTATGCGGGGCCTCTCCAGGAGACCCAGTACTTC. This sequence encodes CASSLNRYAGPLQETQYF.

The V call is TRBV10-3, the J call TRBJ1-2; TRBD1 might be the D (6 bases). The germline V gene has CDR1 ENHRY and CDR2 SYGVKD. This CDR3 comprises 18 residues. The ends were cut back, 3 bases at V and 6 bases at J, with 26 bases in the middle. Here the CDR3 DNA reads TGTGCCATCAGTGAACTCCCTCCGGGGACATACGAAGGAGATGGCTACACCTTC. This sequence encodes CAISELPPGTYEGDGYTF.

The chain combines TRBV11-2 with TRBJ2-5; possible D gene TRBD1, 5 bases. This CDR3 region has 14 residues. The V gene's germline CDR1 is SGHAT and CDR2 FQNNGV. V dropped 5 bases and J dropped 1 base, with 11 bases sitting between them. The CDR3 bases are TGTGCCAGCAGCCCCTCCAGGGTCCAAGAGACCCAGTACTTC. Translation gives CASSPSRVQETQYF.